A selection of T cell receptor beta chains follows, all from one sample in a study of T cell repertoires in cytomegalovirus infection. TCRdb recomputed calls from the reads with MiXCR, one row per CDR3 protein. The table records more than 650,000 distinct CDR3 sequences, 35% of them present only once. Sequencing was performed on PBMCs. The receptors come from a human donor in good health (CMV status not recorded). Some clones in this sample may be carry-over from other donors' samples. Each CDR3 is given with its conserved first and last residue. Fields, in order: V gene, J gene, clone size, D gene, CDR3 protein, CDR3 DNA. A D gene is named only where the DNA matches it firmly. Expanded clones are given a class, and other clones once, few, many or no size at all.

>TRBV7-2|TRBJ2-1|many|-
CASSWGPHNEQFF
TGTGCCAGCAGCTGGGGACCACACAATGAGCAGTTCTTC
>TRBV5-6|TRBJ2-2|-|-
CASSRDLHGELFF
TGTGCCAGCAGCCGGGACTTACACGGGGAGCTGTTTTTT
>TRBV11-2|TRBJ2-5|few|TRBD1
CASSLGNRGEETQYF
TGTGCCAGCAGCTTGGGGAACAGGGGTGAAGAGACCCAGTACTTC
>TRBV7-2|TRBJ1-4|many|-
CASSLGPGEGTNEKLFF
TGTGCCAGCAGCTTAGGGCCCGGTGAGGGGACTAATGAAAAACTGTTTTTT
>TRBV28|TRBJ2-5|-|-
CASKRDGILETQYF
TGTGCCTCCAAACGGGACGGGATCCTTGAGACCCAGTACTTC
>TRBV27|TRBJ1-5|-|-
CASSLYHSNQPQHF
TGTGCCAGCAGTTTGTATCATAGCAATCAGCCCCAGCATTTT
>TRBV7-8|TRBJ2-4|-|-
CASGHRETKNIQYF
TGTGCCAGCGGACATCGGGAAACCAAAAACATTCAGTACTTC
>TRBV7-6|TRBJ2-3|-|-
CASSLDPLGTQYF
TGTGCCAGCAGCTTAGATCCGTTAGGTACGCAGTATTTT
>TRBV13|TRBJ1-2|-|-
CASSGQGLYGYTF
TGTGCCAGCTCTGGCCAGGGACTGTATGGCTACACCTTC
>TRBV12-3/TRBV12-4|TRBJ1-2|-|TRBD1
CASSPPGQGSSGYTF
TGTGCCAGCAGTCCCCCGGGACAGGGTTCCTCTGGCTACACCTTC
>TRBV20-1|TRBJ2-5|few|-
CSAAKIEGETQYF
TGCAGTGCTGCTAAGATAGAGGGGGAGACCCAGTACTTC
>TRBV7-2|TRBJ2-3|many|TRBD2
CASSFFPPGTSVTDTQYF
TGTGCCAGCAGCTTCTTCCCCCCCGGGACTAGCGTCACAGATACGCAGTATTTT
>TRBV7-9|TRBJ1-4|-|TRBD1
CASSLLTGTANEKLFF
TGTGCCAGCAGCTTATTAACCGGGACAGCGAATGAAAAACTGTTTTTT
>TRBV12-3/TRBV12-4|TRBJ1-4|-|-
CASSLEGPINEKLFF
TGTGCCAGCAGTTTGGAGGGACCGATTAATGAAAAACTGTTTTTT
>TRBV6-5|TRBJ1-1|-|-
CASSYFSSVQLGTEAFF
TGTGCCAGCAGTTACTTTAGTTCGGTACAATTAGGCACTGAAGCTTTCTTT
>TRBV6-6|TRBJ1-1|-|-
CASSYLELNTEAFF
TGTGCCAGCAGTTACCTGGAGCTGAACACTGAAGCTTTCTTT
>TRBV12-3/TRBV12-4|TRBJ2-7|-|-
CASSKQGPSYEPYF
TGTGCCAGCAGCAAACAGGGCCCCTCCTACGAGCCGTACTTC
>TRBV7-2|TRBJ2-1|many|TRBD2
CASTLGLAGAGEQFF
TGTGCCAGCACCCTCGGACTAGCGGGAGCGGGTGAGCAGTTCTTC
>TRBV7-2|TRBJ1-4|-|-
CASSLGGAGQREKLFF
TGTGCCAGCAGCTTAGGTGGGGCAGGGCAGCGGGAAAAACTGTTTTTT
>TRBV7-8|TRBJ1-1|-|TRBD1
CASSPRDRGNTEAFF
TGTGCCAGCAGCCCCAGGGACAGGGGCAACACTGAAGCTTTCTTT
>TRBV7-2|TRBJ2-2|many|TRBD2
CASSSPGLAGGWTGELFF
TGTGCCAGCAGCTCACCGGGACTAGCGGGGGGTTGGACCGGGGAGCTGTTTTTT
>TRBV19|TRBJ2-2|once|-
CASRSTGLNTGELFF
TGTGCCAGTAGGTCCACAGGGCTGAACACCGGGGAGCTGTTTTTT
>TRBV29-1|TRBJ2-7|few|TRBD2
CSVALASGSPLLF
TGCAGCGTTGCTTTGGCTAGCGGGAGCCCATTGCTCTTC
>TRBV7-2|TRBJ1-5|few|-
CASSLEAVRPQHF
TGTGCCAGCAGCTTAGAGGCTGTGAGGCCCCAGCATTTT
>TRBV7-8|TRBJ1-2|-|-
CASSSTQAVVAGYTF
TGTGCCAGCAGCTCCACCCAGGCGGTAGTCGCTGGCTACACCTTC
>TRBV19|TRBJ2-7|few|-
CASSPLKVGSYEQYF
TGTGCCAGTAGTCCACTAAAAGTTGGCTCCTACGAGCAGTACTTC
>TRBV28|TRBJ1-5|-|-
CASSLSGSSDQPQHF
TGTGCCAGCAGTTTATCCGGGTCGAGTGATCAGCCCCAGCATTTT
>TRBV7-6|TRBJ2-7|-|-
CASSLGSGNYEQYF
TGTGCCAGCAGCTTAGGTTCAGGAAACTACGAGCAGTACTTC
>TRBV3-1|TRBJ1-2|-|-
CASSKGTSVYGYTF
TGTGCCAGCAGTAAAGGGACCTCAGTCTATGGCTACACCTTC
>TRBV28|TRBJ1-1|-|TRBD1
CASSTYRQGIFF
TGTGCCAGCAGCACTTACAGACAGGGAATTTTCTTT
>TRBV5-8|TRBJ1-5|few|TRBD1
CASRSRDRENQPQHF
TGTGCCAGCAGGTCCCGGGACAGAGAGAATCAGCCCCAGCATTTT
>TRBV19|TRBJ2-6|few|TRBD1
CATSRTGLSGANVLTF
TGTGCCACCTCGCGGACAGGGCTCTCTGGGGCCAACGTCCTGACTTTC
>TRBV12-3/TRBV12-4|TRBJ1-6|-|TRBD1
CASTGTGANSPLHF
TGTGCCAGCACCGGGACAGGGGCTAATTCACCCCTCCACTTT
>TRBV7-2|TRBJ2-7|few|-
CASSLGLGYYEQYF
TGTGCCAGCAGCTTAGGTCTCGGCTACTACGAGCAGTACTTC
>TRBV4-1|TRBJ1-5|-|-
CASSQAPSIYSNQPQHF
TGCGCCAGCAGCCAAGCCCCTTCCATTTATAGCAATCAGCCCCAGCATTTT
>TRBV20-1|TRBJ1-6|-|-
CSARDIGVVNSPLHF
TGCAGTGCTAGAGATATAGGTGTGGTGAATTCACCCCTCCACTTT
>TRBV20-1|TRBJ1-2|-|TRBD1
CSARDRRPDRGDYTF
TGCAGTGCTAGAGATCGAAGACCGGACAGGGGGGACTACACCTTC
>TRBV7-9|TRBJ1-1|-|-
CASRRSLQVNTEAFF
TGTGCCAGCAGGAGGAGTCTACAGGTGAACACTGAAGCTTTCTTT
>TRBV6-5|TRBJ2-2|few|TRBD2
CASSPGTSGNTGELFF
TGTGCCAGCAGTCCCGGGACTAGCGGAAACACCGGGGAGCTGTTTTTT
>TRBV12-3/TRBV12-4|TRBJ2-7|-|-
CASSPSGVVGYEQYF
TGTGCCAGCAGTCCCTCCGGGGTAGTGGGCTACGAGCAGTACTTC
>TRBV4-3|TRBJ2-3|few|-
CASSHPPPGGADTQYF
TGCGCCAGCAGCCACCCCCCCCCGGGCGGTGCAGATACGCAGTATTTT
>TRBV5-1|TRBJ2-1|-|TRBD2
CASSLLLAGGDEQFF
TGCGCCAGCAGCTTGCTATTAGCGGGAGGGGATGAGCAGTTCTTC
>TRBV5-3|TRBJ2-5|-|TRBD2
CASSLVVAPSGSQETQYF
TGTGCCAGCAGCTTGGTTGTGGCGCCTAGCGGGAGTCAAGAGACCCAGTACTTC
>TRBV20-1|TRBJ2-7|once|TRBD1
CSATTDRAYEQYF
TGCAGTGCTACGACGGACAGGGCCTACGAGCAGTACTTC
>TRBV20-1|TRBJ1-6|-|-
CSARRVGRKNSPLHF
TGCAGTGCTAGGAGGGTTGGACGGAAAAATTCACCCCTCCACTTT
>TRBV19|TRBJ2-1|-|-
CASSILGASYNEQFF
TGTGCCAGTAGTATTCTAGGGGCATCCTACAATGAGCAGTTCTTC
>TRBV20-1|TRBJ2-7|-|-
CSASGPTVKRSSYEQYF
TGCAGTGCTAGTGGTCCAACCGTCAAGAGGAGCTCCTACGAGCAGTACTTC